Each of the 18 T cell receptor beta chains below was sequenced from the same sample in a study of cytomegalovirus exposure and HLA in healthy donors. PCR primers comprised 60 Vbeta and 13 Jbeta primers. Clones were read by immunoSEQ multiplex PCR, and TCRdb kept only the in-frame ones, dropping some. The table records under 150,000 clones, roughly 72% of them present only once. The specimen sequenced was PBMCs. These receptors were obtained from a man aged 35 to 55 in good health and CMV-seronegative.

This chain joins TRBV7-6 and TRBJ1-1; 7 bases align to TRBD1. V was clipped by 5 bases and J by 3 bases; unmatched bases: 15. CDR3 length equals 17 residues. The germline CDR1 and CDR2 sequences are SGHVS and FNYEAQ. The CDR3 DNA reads TGTGCCAGCAGCCCCAGACAGGGTCTCTTCCCCGACACTGAAGCTTTCTTT. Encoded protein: CASSPRQGLFPDTEAFF.

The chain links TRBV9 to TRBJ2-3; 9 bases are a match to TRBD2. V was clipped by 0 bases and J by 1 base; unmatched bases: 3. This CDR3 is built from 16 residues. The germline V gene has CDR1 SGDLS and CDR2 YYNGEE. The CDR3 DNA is TGTGCCAGCAGCGTAGGTTTAGCGGGAGGCACAGATACGCAGTATTTT. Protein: CASSVGLAGGTDTQYF.

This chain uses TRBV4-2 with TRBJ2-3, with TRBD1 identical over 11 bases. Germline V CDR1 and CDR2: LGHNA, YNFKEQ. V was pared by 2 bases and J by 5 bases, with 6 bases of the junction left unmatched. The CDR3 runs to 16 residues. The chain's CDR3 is CASSQTGTGGIDTQYF. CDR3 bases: TGTGCCAGCAGCCAAACCGGGACAGGGGGAATAGATACGCAGTATTTT.

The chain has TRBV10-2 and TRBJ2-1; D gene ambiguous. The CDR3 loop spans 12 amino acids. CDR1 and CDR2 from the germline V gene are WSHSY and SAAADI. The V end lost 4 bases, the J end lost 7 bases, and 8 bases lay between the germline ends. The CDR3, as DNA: TGCGCCAGCAGTGGAACTAAGAATGAGCAGTTCTTC. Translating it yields CASSGTKNEQFF.

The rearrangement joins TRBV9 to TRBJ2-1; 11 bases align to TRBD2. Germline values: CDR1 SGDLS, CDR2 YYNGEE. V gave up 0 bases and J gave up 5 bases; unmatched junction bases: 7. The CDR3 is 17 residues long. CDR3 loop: CASSVVGAGLADNEQFF. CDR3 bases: TGTGCCAGCAGCGTAGTAGGAGCGGGACTAGCGGACAATGAGCAGTTCTTC.

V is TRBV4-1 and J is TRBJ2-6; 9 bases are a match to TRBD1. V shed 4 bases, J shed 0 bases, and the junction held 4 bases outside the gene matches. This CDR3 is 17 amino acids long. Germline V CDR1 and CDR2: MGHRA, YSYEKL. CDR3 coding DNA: TGCGCCAGCAGCCTCGGGACAGGGAACTCTGGGGCCAACGTCCTGACTTTC. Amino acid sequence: CASSLGTGNSGANVLTF.

The CDR3 loop reads CASSRDRVNYGYTF. Written as DNA, the CDR3 is TGTGCCAGCAGTCGGGACAGGGTTAACTATGGCTACACCTTC. The chain combines TRBV2 with TRBJ1-2, with TRBD1 matching over 9 bases. The ends lost 5 bases at V and 1 base at J; junction bases unmatched: 2. The CDR3 loop spans 14 amino acids. Germline lookup yields CDR1 SNHLY and CDR2 FYNNEI.

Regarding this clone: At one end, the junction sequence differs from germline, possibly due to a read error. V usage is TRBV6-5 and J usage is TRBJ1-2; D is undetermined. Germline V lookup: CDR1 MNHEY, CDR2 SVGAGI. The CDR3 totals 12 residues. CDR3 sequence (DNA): TGTGCCAGCAGTTACTCGGGCTATGGCTACCCCTTC. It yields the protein CASSYSGYGYPF.

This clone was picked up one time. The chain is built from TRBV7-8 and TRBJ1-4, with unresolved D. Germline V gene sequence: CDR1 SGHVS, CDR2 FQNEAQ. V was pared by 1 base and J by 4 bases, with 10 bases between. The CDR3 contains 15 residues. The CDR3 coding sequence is TGTGCCAGCAGCTTAGATGGGCTCATTAATGAAAAACTGTTTTTT. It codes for CASSLDGLINEKLFF.

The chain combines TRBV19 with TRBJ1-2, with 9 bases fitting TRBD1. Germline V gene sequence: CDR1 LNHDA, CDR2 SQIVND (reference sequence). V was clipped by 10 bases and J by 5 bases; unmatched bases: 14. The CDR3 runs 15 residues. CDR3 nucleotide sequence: TGTGCCACCCTACCCACAGGGGGCGCACCTTATGGCTACACCTTC. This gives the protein CATLPTGGAPYGYTF.

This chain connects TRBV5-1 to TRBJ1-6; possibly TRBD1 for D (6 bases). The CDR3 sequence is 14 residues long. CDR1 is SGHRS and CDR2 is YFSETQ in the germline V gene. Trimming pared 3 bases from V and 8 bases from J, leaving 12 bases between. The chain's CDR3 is CASSSQGRDSPLHF. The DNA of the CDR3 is TGCGCCAGCAGCTCTCAGGGGCGGGATTCACCCCTCCACTTT. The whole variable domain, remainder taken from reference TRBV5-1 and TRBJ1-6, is KAGVTQTPRYLIKTRGQQVTLSCSPISGHRSVSWYQQTPGQGLQFLFEYFSETQRNKGNFPGRFSGRQFSNSRSEMNVSTLELGDSALYLCASSSQGRDSPLHFGNGTRLTVT.

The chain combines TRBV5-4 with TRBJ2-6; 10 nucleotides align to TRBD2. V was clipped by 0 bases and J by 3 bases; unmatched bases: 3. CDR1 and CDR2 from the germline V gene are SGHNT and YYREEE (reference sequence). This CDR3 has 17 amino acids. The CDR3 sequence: CASSLEAGGVGANVLTF. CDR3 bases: TGTGCCAGCAGCTTGGAAGCGGGGGGGGTTGGGGCCAACGTCCTGACTTTC.

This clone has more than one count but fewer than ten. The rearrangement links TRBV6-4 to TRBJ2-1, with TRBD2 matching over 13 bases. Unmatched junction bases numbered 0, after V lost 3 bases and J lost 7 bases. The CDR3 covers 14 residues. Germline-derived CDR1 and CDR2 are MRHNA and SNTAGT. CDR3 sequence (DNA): TGTGCCAGCAGTGAGGGACTAGCGGGGAATGAGCAGTTCTTC. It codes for CASSEGLAGNEQFF.

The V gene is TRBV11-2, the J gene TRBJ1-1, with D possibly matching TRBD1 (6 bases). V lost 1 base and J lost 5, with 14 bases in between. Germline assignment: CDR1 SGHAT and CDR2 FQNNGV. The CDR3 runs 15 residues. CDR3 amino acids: CASSLVGAGWTEAFF. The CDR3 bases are TGTGCCAGCAGCTTAGTGGGGGCAGGGTGGACTGAAGCTTTCTTT.

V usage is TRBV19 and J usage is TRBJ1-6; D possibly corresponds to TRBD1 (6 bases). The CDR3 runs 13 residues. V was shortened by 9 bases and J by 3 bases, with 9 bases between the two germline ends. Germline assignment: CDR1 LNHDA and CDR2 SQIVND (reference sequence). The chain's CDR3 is CASQQGYNSPLHF. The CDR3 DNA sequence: TGTGCCAGCCAACAGGGCTATAATTCACCCCTCCACTTT.

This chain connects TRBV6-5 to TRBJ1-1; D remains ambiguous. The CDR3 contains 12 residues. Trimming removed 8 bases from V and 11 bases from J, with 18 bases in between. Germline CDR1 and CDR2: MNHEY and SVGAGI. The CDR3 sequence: CASGPTGFGAFF. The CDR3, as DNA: TGTGCCAGCGGCCCTACCGGGTTCGGCGCTTTCTTT.

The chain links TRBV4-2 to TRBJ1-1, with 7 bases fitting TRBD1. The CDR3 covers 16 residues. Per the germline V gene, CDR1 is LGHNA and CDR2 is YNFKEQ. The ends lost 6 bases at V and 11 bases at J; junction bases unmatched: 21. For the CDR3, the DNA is TGTGCCAGCAGACGGAGACAGGGAAACGGAAGCCGAAGGGCTTTCTTT. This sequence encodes CASRRRQGNGSRRAFF.

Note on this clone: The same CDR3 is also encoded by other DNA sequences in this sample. The CDR3 DNA reads as TGTGCCAGCAGTTGGACAGGGAATGACACTGAAGCTTTCTTT. Translated, it gives CASSWTGNDTEAFF. The chain is built from TRBV6-5 and TRBJ1-1; 8 nucleotides line up with TRBD1. The junction had 4 bases not matched to a gene; V was cut back by 4 bases and J by 3 bases. The CDR3 consists of 14 residues. Per the germline V gene, CDR1 is MNHEY and CDR2 is SVGAGI.